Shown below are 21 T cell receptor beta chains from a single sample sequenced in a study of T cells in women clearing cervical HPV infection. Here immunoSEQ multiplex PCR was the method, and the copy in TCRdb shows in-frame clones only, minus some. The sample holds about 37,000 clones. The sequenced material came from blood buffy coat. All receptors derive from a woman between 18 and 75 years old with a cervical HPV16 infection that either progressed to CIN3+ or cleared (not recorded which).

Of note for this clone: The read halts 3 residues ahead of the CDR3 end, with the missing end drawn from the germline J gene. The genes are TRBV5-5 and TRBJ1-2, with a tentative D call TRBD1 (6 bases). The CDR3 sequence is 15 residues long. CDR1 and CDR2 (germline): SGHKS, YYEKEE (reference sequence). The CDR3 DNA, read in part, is TGTGCCAGCAGCTCGACACGGGACAAGTCCTACGAC. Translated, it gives CASSSTRDKSYD. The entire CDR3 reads CASSSTRDKSYDYTF.

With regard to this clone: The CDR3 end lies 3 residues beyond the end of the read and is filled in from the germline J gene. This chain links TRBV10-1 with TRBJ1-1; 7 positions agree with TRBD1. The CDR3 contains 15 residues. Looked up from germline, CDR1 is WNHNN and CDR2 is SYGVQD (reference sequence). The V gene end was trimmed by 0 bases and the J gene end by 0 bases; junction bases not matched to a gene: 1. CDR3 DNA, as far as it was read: TGCGCCAGCAGTGAGTCCGGGACAGTGAACACTGAA. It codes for CASSESGTVNTE. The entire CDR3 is CASSESGTVNTEAFF.

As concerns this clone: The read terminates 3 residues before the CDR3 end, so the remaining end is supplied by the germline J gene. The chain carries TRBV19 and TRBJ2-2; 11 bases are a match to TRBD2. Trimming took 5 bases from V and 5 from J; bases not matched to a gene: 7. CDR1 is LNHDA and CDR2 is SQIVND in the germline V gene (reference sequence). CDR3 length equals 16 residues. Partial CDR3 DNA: TGTGCCAGTAGTCAACTAGCGGGAGAATGGACCGGGGAG. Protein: CASSQLAGEWTGE. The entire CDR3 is CASSQLAGEWTGELFF.

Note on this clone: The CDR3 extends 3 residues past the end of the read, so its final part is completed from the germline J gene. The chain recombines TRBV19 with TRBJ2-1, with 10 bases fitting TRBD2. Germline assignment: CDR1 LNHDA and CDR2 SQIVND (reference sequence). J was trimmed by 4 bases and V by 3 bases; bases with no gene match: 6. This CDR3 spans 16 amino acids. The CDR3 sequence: CASSIQAGGSYNEQFF. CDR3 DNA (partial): TGTGCCAGTAGTATTCAAGCGGGGGGGTCTTACAATGAG.

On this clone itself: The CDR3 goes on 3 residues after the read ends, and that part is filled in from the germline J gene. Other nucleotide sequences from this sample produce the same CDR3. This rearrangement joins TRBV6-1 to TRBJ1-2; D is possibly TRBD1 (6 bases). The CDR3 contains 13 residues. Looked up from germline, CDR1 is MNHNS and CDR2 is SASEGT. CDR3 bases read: TGTGCCAGCAGTGAAGTTGGAGGAGGGGGT. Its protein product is CASSEVGGGG. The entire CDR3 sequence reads CASSEVGGGGYTF.

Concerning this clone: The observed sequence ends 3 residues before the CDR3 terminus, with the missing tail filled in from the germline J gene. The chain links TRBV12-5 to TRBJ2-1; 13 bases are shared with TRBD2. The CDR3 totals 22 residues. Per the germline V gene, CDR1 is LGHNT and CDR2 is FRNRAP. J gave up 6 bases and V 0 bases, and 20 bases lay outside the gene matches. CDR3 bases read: TGTGCTAGTGGTTTGGTACTAGAAAGAGGACTTACTAGCGGGAGGGCCACCAATGAG. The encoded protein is CASGLVLERGLTSGRATNE. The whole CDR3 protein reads CASGLVLERGLTSGRATNEQFF. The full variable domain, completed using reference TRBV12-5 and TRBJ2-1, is DARVTQTPRHKVTEMGQEVTMRCQPILGHNTVFWYRQTMMQGLELLAYFRNRAPLDDSGMPKDRFSAEMPDATLATLKIQPSEPRDSAVYFCASGLVLERGLTSGRATNEQFFGPGTRLTVL.

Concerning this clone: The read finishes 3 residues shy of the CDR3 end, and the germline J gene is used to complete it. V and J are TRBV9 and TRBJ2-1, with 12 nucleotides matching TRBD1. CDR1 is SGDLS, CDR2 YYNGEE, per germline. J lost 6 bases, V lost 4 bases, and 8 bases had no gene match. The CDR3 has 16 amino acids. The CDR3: CASSPLAGQGANEQFF. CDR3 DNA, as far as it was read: TGTGCCAGCAGCCCTTTGGCGGGACAGGGGGCCAATGAG.

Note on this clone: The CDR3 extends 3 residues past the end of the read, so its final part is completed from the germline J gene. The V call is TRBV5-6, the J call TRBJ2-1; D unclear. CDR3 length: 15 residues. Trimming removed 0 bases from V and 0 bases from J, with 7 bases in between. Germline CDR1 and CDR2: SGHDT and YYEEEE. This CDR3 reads CASSLVLRSYNEQFF. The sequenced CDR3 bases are TGTGCCAGCAGCTTGGTTCTTCGCTCCTACAATGAG.

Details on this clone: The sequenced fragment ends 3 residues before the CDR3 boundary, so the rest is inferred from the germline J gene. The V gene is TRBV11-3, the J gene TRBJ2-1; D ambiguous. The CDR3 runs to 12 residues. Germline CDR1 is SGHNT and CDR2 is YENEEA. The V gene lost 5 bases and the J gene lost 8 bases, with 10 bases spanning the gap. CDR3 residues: CASSPRFHEQFF. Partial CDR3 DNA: TGTGCCAGCAGCCCGCGTTTCCATGAG. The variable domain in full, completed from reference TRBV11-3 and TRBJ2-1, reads EAGVVQSPRYKIIEKKQPVAFWCNPISGHNTLYWYLQNLGQGPELLIRYENEEAVDDSQLPKDRFSAERLKGVDSTLKIQPAELGDSAVYLCASSPRFHEQFFGPGTRLTVL.

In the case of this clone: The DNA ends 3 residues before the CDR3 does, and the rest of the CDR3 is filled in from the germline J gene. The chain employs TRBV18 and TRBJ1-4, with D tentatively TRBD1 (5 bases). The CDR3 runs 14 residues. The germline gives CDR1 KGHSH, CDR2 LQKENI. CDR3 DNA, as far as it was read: TGTGCCAGCTCACCGGGGGGAGCTGATTCACCA. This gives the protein CASSPGGADSP. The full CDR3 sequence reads CASSPGGADSPLFF.

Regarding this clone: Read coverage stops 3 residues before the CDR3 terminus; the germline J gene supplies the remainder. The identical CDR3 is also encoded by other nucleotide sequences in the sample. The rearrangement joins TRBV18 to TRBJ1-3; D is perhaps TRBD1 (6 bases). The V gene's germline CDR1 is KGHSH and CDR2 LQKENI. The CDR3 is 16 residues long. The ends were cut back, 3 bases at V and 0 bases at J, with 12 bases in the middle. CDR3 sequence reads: CASSPGGPSSGNTIYF. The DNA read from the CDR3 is TGTGCCAGCTCACCCGGGGGGCCCAGCTCTGGAAACACC.

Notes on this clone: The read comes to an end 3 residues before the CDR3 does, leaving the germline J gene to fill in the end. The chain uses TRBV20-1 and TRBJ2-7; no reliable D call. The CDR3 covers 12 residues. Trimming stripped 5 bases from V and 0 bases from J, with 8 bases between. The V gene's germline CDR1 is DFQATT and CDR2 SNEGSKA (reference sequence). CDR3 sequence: CSAVYYSYEQYF. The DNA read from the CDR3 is TGCAGTGCTGTCTATTACTCCTACGAG.

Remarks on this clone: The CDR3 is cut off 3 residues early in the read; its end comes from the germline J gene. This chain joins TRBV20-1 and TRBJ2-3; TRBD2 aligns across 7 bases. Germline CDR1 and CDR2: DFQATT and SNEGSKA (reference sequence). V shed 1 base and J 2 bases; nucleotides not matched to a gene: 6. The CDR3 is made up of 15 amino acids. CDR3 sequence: CSARVPGGSTDTQYF. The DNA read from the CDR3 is TGCAGTGCTAGAGTTCCCGGGGGGTCCACAGATACG.

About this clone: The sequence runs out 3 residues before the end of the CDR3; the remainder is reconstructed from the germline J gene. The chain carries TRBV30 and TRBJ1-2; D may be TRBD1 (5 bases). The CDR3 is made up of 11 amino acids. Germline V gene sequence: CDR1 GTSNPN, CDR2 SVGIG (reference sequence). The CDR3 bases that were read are TGTGCCTGGAGTAACCAGGGTACC. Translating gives CAWSNQGT. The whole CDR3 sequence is CAWSNQGTYTF. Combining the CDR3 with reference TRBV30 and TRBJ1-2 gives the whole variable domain SQTIHQWPATLVQPVGSPLSLECTVEGTSNPNLYWYRQAAGRGLQLLFYSVGIGQISSEVPQNLSASRPQDRQFILSSKKLLLSDSGFYLCAWSNQGTYTFGSGTRLTVV.

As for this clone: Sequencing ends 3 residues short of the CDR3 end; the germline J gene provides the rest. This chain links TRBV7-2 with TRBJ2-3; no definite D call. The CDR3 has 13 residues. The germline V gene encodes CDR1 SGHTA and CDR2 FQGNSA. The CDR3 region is CASSFAYQETQYF. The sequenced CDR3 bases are TGTGCCAGCAGCTTCGCCTACCAAGAGACG.

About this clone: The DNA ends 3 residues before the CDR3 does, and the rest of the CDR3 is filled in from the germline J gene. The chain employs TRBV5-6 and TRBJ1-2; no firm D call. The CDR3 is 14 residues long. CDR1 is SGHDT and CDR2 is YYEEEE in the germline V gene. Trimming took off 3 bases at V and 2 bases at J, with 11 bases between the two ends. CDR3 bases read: TGTGCCAGCAGCTGGGCCGAGGCAAACTATGGC. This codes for CASSWAEANYG. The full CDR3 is CASSWAEANYGYTF.

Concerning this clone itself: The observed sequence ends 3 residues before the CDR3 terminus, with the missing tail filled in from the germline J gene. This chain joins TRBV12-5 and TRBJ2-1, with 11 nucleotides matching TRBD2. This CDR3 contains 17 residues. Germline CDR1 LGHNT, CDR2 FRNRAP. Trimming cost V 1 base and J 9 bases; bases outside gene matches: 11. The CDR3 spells CASGLGLGLAGGSEQFF. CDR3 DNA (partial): TGTGCTAGTGGTTTGGGGTTGGGGCTAGCGGGAGGTAGTGAG.

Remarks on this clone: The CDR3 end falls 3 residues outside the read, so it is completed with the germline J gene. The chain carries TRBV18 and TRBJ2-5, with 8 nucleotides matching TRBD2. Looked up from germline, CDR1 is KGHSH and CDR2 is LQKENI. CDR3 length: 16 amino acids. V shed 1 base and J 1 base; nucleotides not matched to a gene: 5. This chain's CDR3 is CASSPLSGGFQETQYF. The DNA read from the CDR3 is TGTGCCAGCTCACCACTCAGCGGGGGATTCCAAGAGACC.

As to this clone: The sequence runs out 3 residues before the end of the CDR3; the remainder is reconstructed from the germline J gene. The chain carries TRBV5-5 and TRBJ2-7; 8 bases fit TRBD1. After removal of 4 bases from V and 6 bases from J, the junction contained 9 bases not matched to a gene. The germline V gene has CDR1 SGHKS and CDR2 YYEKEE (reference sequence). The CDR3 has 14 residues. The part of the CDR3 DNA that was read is TGTGCCAGCAGCCCCAGGTCGACAGGGGTCGAG. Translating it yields CASSPRSTGVE. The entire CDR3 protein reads CASSPRSTGVEQYF.

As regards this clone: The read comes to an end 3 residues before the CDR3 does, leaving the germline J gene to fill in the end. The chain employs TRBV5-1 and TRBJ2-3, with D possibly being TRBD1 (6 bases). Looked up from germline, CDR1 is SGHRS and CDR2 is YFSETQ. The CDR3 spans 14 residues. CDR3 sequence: CASSLQQGQETQYF. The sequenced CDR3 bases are TGCGCCAGCAGCTTGCAGCAGGGGCAAGAGACG. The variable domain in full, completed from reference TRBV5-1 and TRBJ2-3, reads KAGVTQTPRYLIKTRGQQVTLSCSPISGHRSVSWYQQTPGQGLQFLFEYFSETQRNKGNFPGRFSGRQFSNSRSEMNVSTLELGDSALYLCASSLQQGQETQYFGPGTRLTVL.

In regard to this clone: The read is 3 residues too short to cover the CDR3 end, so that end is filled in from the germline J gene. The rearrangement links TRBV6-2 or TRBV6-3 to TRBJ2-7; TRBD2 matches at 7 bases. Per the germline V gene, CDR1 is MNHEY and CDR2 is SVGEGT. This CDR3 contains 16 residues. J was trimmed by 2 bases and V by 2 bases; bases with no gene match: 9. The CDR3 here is CASSYGGAGDPYEQYF. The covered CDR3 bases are TGTGCCAGCAGTTACGGCGGGGCGGGAGACCCCTACGAG.